A single T cell receptor (beta chain) is shown here with its context. The sample belongs to a study of shared clonotypes between healthy human individuals. Among the donors, all were Caucasian adults who lived in Nashville, Tennessee. Only in-frame clones appear in the TCRdb table, and some are missing; sequencing was by immunoSEQ multiplex PCR. The table includes millions of clones, 85% to 95% detected once. Germline-derived CDR1 and CDR2 are KGHSH and LQKENI. V was trimmed by 6 bases and J by 0 bases, leaving 18 bases between them. The CDR3 runs to 17 residues. The clonotype was recovered from a young man in good health. Some clones in this sample may be carry-over from other donors' samples. V and J are TRBV18 and TRBJ1-3, with D unresolved. The sample consisted of naive CD4+ T cells from PBMCs. Indicated subset: CD45RA+ positively selected. This chain's CDR3 is CASSPITDGNSGNTIYF. Written as DNA, the CDR3 is TGTGCCAGCTCCCCCATCACAGACGGGAACTCTGGAAACACCATATATTTT. Filled out from reference TRBV18 and TRBJ1-3, the complete variable domain reads NAGVMQNPRHLVRRRGQEARLRCSPMKGHSHVYWYRQLPEEGLKFMVYLQKENIIDESGMPKERFSAEFPKEGPSILRIQQVVRGDSAAYFCASSPITDGNSGNTIYFGEGSWLTVV.